This T cell receptor (beta chain) was captured by sequencing in a study of T cells in tuberculosis. The overall study: CD1B tetramers identified T cells specific for mycobacterial lipid GMM.

After thawing and overnight rest, PBMC were stained with GMM-loaded CD1B tetramer, viability dye and anti-CD3 for sorting. The lipid loaded on the CD1B tetramers was C32 glucose monomycolate from Rhodococcus equi. Each donor contributed 75,000 to 100,000 sorted tetramer-negative cells. Germline V gene data show CDR1 as SGHRS and CDR2 as YFSETQ. V lost 2 bases to trimming and J lost 5 bases, with 11 bases between them. The CDR3 runs 14 residues. Profiled with immunoSEQ multiplex PCR; TCRdb holds only in-frame clones, not every one. The data show roughly 59,000 clones, with 81% seen just once and roughly 13% held by the top ten.

The chain joins TRBV5-1 to TRBJ2-1; D may be TRBD1 (5 bases). Sequenced sample: CD1b-GMM tetramer-negative cells sorted from PBMCs. The clonotype originates from an adult woman with latent tuberculosis. CDR3 coding DNA: TGCGCCAGCAGCTTAGCCGACAGAAACAATGAGCAGTTCTTC. Its translation: CASSLADRNNEQFF.